The T cell receptor beta chain described here comes from a study of cytomegalovirus exposure and HLA in healthy donors. Study-level information: Around 81% of 300 to 450 genotyped donors fell in the Caucasian-associated ancestry cluster. Study-wide results and caveats: When a later analysis was performed, an Asian-associated ancestry cluster reportedly had fewer N-insertions than the roughly 700-donor mean.

Between the trimmed V and J ends, which lost 4 bases and 8 bases, there was a span of 12 bases. CDR3 size: 12 residues. CDR1 is SGDLS and CDR2 is YYNGEE in the germline V gene. At the time of sampling, donors were nominally healthy, though unrecorded immune exposures were likely. This clone was observed a few times. What it binds is not known. This may arise from a read error, as a much more abundant clone is one base away. PCR amplification relied on 60 Vbeta primers (plus 13 Jbeta primers). In the original processing: Later analysis identified 65 million to 80 million unique TCR beta chains, 8.5 million to 13 million shared. Using immunoSEQ multiplex PCR, the repertoire was profiled, and TCRdb retains in-frame clones only, with some absent. Clonal size and the V and J genes are those of that table, whereas D and trimming came from the DNA. Among some 110,000 clones listed, roughly three fifths were seen once.

The J gene is TRBJ1-1, the V gene TRBV9; no definite D call. This TCR was sampled from a woman aged 35 to 49 in good health and CMV-seropositive. The specimen was PBMCs. The CDR3 loop is CASSTPGGEAFF. The DNA for the CDR3 is TGTGCCAGCAGCACCCCGGGAGGCGAAGCTTTCTTT.